One and the same sample provided the 31 T cell receptor beta chains below, sequenced in a study of T-cell memory formation after mild COVID-19. MiXCR, run by TCRdb on the 5' RACE reads, gives a single entry per CDR3 protein. The profile shows fewer than 350,000 distinct CDR3 sequences, roughly 15% of them singletons. The sequenced material came from PBMCs or a T cell subset sorted from them (not recorded which). Receptors were obtained from a young man who had mild COVID-19 (a few samples of this study predate the infection). Cell type and time point are not known.

V usage is TRBV5-6 and J usage is TRBJ1-6, with a possible D match to TRBD1 (5 bases). The germline gives CDR1 SGHDT, CDR2 YYEEEE. The CDR3 consists of 15 residues. Trimming pared 5 bases from V and 9 bases from J, leaving 18 bases between. CDR3 sequence (DNA): TGTGCCAGCAGTAGACAAGGGGTACCTCGTTCACCCCTCCACTTT. Translating gives CASSRQGVPRSPLHF. Full variable domain (missing parts from reference TRBV5-6 and TRBJ1-6): DAGVTQSPTHLIKTRGQQVTLRCSPKSGHDTVSWYQQALGQGPQFIFQYYEEEERQRGNFPDRFSGHQFPNYSSELNVNALLLGDSALYLCASSRQGVPRSPLHFGNGTRLTVT.

This clonotype was detected ten times or more. The chain recombines TRBV14 with TRBJ2-1, with 7 bases fitting TRBD2. V was pared by 7 bases and J by 3 bases, with 3 bases of the junction left unmatched. Germline V lookup: CDR1 SGHDN, CDR2 FVKESK. The CDR3 covers 13 residues. The DNA of the CDR3 is TGTGCCAGCACTAGCGGAAACTACAATGAGCAGTTCTTC. It yields the protein CASTSGNYNEQFF.

For this clonotype: Being one base from a much bigger clone, this may be a read error. The CDR3 bases are TGTTCCAGCAGTTTCTTTGGGTTGAGCTCTGGAAACACCATATATTTT. As protein: CSSSFFGLSSGNTIYF. The chain has TRBV28 and TRBJ1-3; D gene uncertain. The CDR3 contains 16 residues. In germline, CDR1 is MDHEN, CDR2 SYDVKM.

This clonotype was seen ten or more times. V gene TRBV3-1 combines with J gene TRBJ1-2, with TRBD1 identical over 7 bases. From germline, CDR1 is LGHDT and CDR2 YNNKEL (reference sequence). The CDR3 runs to 12 residues. Trimming cost V 11 bases and J 8 bases; bases outside gene matches: 11. This chain's CDR3 is CAGQDRTGGYTF. DNA of the CDR3: TGTGCCGGGCAGGACAGGACGGGAGGCTACACCTTC.

This clonotype has only a few counts. The chain is built from TRBV7-2 and TRBJ2-7; TRBD2 agrees at 16 bases. Trimming took 4 bases from V and 5 from J; bases not matched to a gene: 11. The CDR3 has 18 residues. In germline, CDR1 is SGHTA, CDR2 FQGNSA. In DNA form, the CDR3 reads TGTGCCAGCAGCTGGACCGGGACTAGCGGGGGGGTGTCCAACGAGCAGTACTTC. Its protein product is CASSWTGTSGGVSNEQYF.

For this clonotype: The junction shows a germline mismatch at one end, possibly a read error. The gene calls are TRBV12-3 or TRBV12-4 and TRBJ2-1; tentatively, D is TRBD1 (5 bases). The CDR3 is made up of 14 amino acids. CDR3 residues: CASSKQGPGNVEFF. Here the CDR3 DNA reads TGTGCAAGCAGTAAGCAAGGCCCAGGGAATGTGGAGTTCTTC.

The chain employs TRBV12-3 or TRBV12-4 and TRBJ2-7, with D hard to call. Trimming took off 5 bases at V and 6 bases at J, with 11 bases between the two ends. The CDR3 is made up of 12 amino acids. The DNA of the CDR3 is TGTGCCAGCAGTGCTAACTACGGCGAGCAGTACTTC. Translated, it gives CASSANYGEQYF.

The chain links TRBV5-1 to TRBJ2-1, with a tentative D call TRBD2 (7 bases). Trimming pared 1 base from V and 9 bases from J, leaving 17 bases between. This CDR3 comprises 15 residues. In germline, CDR1 is SGHRS, CDR2 YFSETQ. Written as DNA, the CDR3 is TGCGCCAGCAGCTTGAGTGGGGGGGCTTATCTTGAGCAGTTCTTC. Its translation: CASSLSGGAYLEQFF.

This chain joins TRBV29-1 and TRBJ2-3; D is perhaps TRBD1 (5 bases). Germline assignment: CDR1 SQVTM and CDR2 ANQGSEA. Trimming pared 6 bases from V and 4 bases from J, leaving 20 bases between. The CDR3 length is 15 residues. The CDR3 DNA is TGCAGCGTCAGGCAGACAGTCACGACGCCAGATACGCAGTATTTT. Residues: CSVRQTVTTPDTQYF.

V usage is TRBV11-3 and J usage is TRBJ1-1, with D possibly being TRBD1 (5 bases). CDR1 SGHNT and CDR2 YENEEA come from the germline V gene. The CDR3 covers 12 residues. V lost 5 bases and J 7 bases, leaving 11 bases between the germline ends. This CDR3 is CASSSGQNEAFF. CDR3 nucleotide sequence: TGTGCCAGCAGCAGCGGACAAAATGAAGCTTTCTTT.

The chain combines TRBV4-2 with TRBJ2-1, with D uncertain. CDR1 LGHNA and CDR2 YNFKEQ come from the germline V gene. The V gene lost 2 bases and the J gene lost 10 bases, with 12 bases spanning the gap. The CDR3 consists of 13 residues. The CDR3 reads CASSQPSEEEQFF. CDR3 coding DNA: TGTGCCAGCAGCCAACCCAGCGAAGAGGAGCAGTTCTTC.

There are a few counts of this clonotype. The chain joins TRBV7-8 to TRBJ1-6, with D perhaps TRBD1 (6 bases). CDR1 and CDR2 (germline): SGHVS, FQNEAQ. This CDR3 is built from 15 residues. V lost 1 base, J lost 9 bases, and 13 bases lay in between. The CDR3 DNA follows: TGTGCCAGCAGCTTAGACCGGCTGGGGGCTTCACCCCTCCACTTT. This encodes CASSLDRLGASPLHF.

This chain links TRBV29-1 with TRBJ2-1, with 11 bases that match TRBD1. With 3 bases clipped from V and 9 bases from J, the junction kept 4 bases outside the gene matches. Germline loops: CDR1 SQVTM, CDR2 ANQGSEA. The CDR3 is made up of 13 amino acids. The CDR3 DNA follows: TGCAGCGTTGACTTGGACAGGGGGCGTGAGCAGTTCTTC. Protein sequence: CSVDLDRGREQFF.

This clonotype has more than one count but fewer than ten. V gene TRBV29-1 combines with J gene TRBJ2-2, with 7 bases aligning to TRBD1. Germline V lookup: CDR1 SQVTM, CDR2 ANQGSEA. The J segment lost 4 bases and the V segment lost 3 bases, leaving 8 bases of the junction unmatched. CDR3 length: 15 residues. CDR3 DNA sequence: TGCAGCGTTGATAAAAGACAGGGACCCACCGGGGAGCTGTTTTTT. The encoded protein is CSVDKRQGPTGELFF.

V and J are TRBV11-2 and TRBJ1-2; D unresolved. Trimming left V 3 bases short and J 7 bases short, with 12 bases between. The germline V gene has CDR1 SGHAT and CDR2 FQNNGV. This CDR3 comprises 13 residues. The CDR3 sequence: CASSLVQAGGYTF. In nucleotides, the CDR3 is TGTGCCAGCAGCTTGGTTCAGGCTGGTGGCTACACCTTC.

The chain couples TRBV7-2 to TRBJ2-5; 7 bases agree with TRBD2. The germline gives CDR1 SGHTA, CDR2 FQGNSA. V trimming: 5 bases; J trimming: 2 bases; junction bases outside the gene matches: 5. CDR3 length: 14 residues. This chain's CDR3 is CASSGGRVQETQYF. DNA for the CDR3: TGTGCCAGCAGCGGGGGGAGGGTTCAAGAGACCCAGTACTTC. Full variable domain (remainder filled in from reference TRBV7-2 and TRBJ2-5): GAGVSQSPSNKVTEKGKDVELRCDPISGHTALYWYRQSLGQGLEFLIYFQGNSAPDKSGLPSDRFSAERTGGSVSTLTIQRTQQEDSAVYLCASSGGRVQETQYFGPGTRLLVL.

This clonotype has a handful of counts. The rearrangement joins TRBV7-3 to TRBJ2-5, with D hard to call. Trimming cost V 3 bases and J 4 bases, with 9 bases left between them. Looked up from germline, CDR1 is SGHTA and CDR2 is FQGTGA. CDR3 length: 13 residues. The CDR3 sequence is CASSFTRGETQYF. The CDR3 region has the DNA TGTGCCAGCAGCTTTACGCGAGGAGAGACCCAGTACTTC.

This clonotype was counted only a few times. V and J are TRBV21-1 and TRBJ2-3; TRBD1, the D gene given by the table, was not confirmed from the DNA. TRBV21-1 is a pseudogene. This CDR3 region has 16 residues. CDR3 coding DNA: TGTGCCAGCAGCAAAGGGAGGGACAGGGGTGCAGATACGCAGTATTTT. Amino acids: CASSKGRDRGADTQYF.

J is TRBJ1-3 and V is TRBV7-2, with D hard to call. Trimming stripped 5 bases from V and 0 bases from J, with 11 bases between. The CDR3 extends over 15 amino acids. CDR1 is SGHTA, CDR2 FQGNSA, per germline. The DNA for the CDR3 is TGTGCCAGCAGCACACACCACTCCTCTGGAAACACCATATATTTT. It codes for CASSTHHSSGNTIYF.

The genes are TRBV4-3 and TRBJ1-6, with a tentative D call TRBD1 (6 bases). CDR3 length: 19 residues. Germline lookup yields CDR1 LGHNA and CDR2 YSLEER. V lost 1 base and J 4 bases, leaving 20 bases between the germline ends. The CDR3 nucleotides are TGCGCCAGCAGCCAAGCGGTTGCGGGCGACAGGAGATATAATTCACCCCTCCACTTT. It yields the protein CASSQAVAGDRRYNSPLHF.

V gene TRBV27 combines with J gene TRBJ1-2, with 9 positions matching TRBD1. Germline trimming cut 2 bases from V and 2 bases from J; bases unmatched to any gene: 12. The germline gives CDR1 MNHEY, CDR2 SMNVEV (reference sequence). The CDR3 runs to 18 residues. CDR3 nucleotide sequence: TGTGCCAGCAGTTTAAAGGGACAGGGCTTAGGTCGCAACTATGGCTACACCTTC. Translation: CASSLKGQGLGRNYGYTF.

The CDR3: CASSISDSYEQYF. The CDR3 DNA is TGTGCCAGCAGCATATCAGACAGCTACGAGCAGTACTTC. V gene TRBV7-2 combines with J gene TRBJ2-7; TRBD1 might be the D (5 bases). This CDR3 spans 13 amino acids. Per the germline V gene, CDR1 is SGHTA and CDR2 is FQGNSA. V was clipped by 5 bases and J by 3 bases, with 11 bases between them.

The chain joins TRBV7-9 to TRBJ1-6; 7 bases agree with TRBD1. V trimming: 8 bases; J trimming: 4 bases; junction bases outside the gene matches: 8. The germline V gene encodes CDR1 SEHNR and CDR2 FQNEAQ (reference sequence). The CDR3 consists of 15 residues. The CDR3, as DNA: TGTGCCAGCTCCCCCCCGGGACAGTATAATTCACCCCTCCACTTT. Translated, it gives CASSPPGQYNSPLHF.

Only a few counts were recorded for this clonotype. Here the CDR3 DNA reads TGTGCCAGCAGCCGGGTGGACCAAGAGACCCAGTACTTC. It translates to CASSRVDQETQYF. This chain uses TRBV28 with TRBJ2-5; D is undetermined. The CDR3 has 13 amino acids. CDR1 MDHEN and CDR2 SYDVKM come from the germline V gene. V lost 6 bases to trimming and J lost 0 bases, with 8 bases between them.

The V gene is TRBV10-3, the J gene TRBJ2-3; D tentatively reads TRBD1 or TRBD2 (6 bases each). V was clipped by 3 bases and J by 5 bases, with 12 bases between them. The CDR3 length is 14 residues. Germline CDR1 ENHRY, CDR2 SYGVKD. The CDR3 spells CAISEPRGVDTQYF. In nucleotides, the CDR3 is TGTGCCATCAGTGAACCGAGGGGGGTAGATACGCAGTATTTT.

This clonotype was seen a few times. This chain uses TRBV7-9 with TRBJ1-2; weak D call: TRBD1 (5 bases). V was cut by 0 bases and J by 3 bases, with 11 bases left in between. The germline V gene has CDR1 SEHNR and CDR2 FQNEAQ (reference sequence). CDR3 size: 15 residues. CDR3 DNA: TGTGCCAGCAGCTTAGCAGCCCGGACATACTATGGCTACACCTTC. This codes for CASSLAARTYYGYTF.

This clonotype has more than one count but fewer than ten. This chain uses TRBV28 with TRBJ1-6; no clear D. The length of the CDR3 is 12 residues. CDR1 and CDR2 from the germline V gene are MDHEN and SYDVKM. V was pared by 8 bases and J by 9 bases, with 11 bases between. The CDR3 here is CASSPAGSPLHF. CDR3 DNA: TGTGCCAGCTCCCCCGCCGGTTCACCCCTCCACTTT. Full variable domain (outside the CDR3, taken from reference TRBV28 and TRBJ1-6): DVKVTQSSRYLVKRTGEKVFLECVQDMDHENMFWYRQDPGLGLRLIYFSYDVKMKEKGDIPEGYSVSREKKERFSLILESASTNQTSMYLCASSPAGSPLHFGNGTRLTVT.

This clonotype has just a few counts. The chain joins TRBV20-1 to TRBJ1-5, with TRBD1 as a possible D gene (6 bases). The CDR3 sequence is 13 residues long. Trimming removed 1 base at V and 2 bases at J, with 6 bases between. Germline CDR1 DFQATT, CDR2 SNEGSKA (reference sequence). CDR3 sequence reads: CSARGQGNQPQHF. As DNA, the CDR3 is TGCAGTGCTAGAGGACAGGGCAATCAGCCCCAGCATTTT.

This clonotype was observed many times. This chain links TRBV7-2 with TRBJ1-1, with 8 bases lining up with TRBD1. V shed 1 base, J shed 1 base, and the junction held 14 bases outside the gene matches. The germline V gene encodes CDR1 SGHTA and CDR2 FQGNSA. The CDR3 contains 19 residues. As DNA, the CDR3 is TGTGCCAGCAGCTTAGTGGGGACAGGCATCTCGGACACGAACACTGAAGCTTTCTTT. It translates to CASSLVGTGISDTNTEAFF. Supplemented by reference TRBV7-2 and TRBJ1-1, the full variable domain reads GAGVSQSPSNKVTEKGKDVELRCDPISGHTALYWYRQSLGQGLEFLIYFQGNSAPDKSGLPSDRFSAERTGGSVSTLTIQRTQQEDSAVYLCASSLVGTGISDTNTEAFFGQGTRLTVV.

The chain carries TRBV27 and TRBJ2-1; maybe TRBD1 (6 bases). Trimming shortened V by 2 bases and J by 0 bases, and 20 bases separated the two germline ends. In germline, CDR1 is MNHEY, CDR2 SMNVEV (reference sequence). CDR3 length equals 19 residues. CDR3 sequence: CASSLGPYPGTRSYNEQFF. The CDR3 nucleotides read TGTGCCAGCAGTTTAGGCCCCTACCCCGGGACACGCTCCTACAATGAGCAGTTCTTC.

J is TRBJ1-2 and V is TRBV6-2 or TRBV6-3; 8 nucleotides match TRBD1. This CDR3 is built from 15 residues. CDR1 and CDR2 from the germline V gene are MNHEY and SVGEGT. With 3 bases clipped from V and 7 bases from J, the junction kept 10 bases outside the gene matches. The CDR3 DNA reads as TGTGCCAGCAGTTATGGGACAGGCGACCTGCTTGGCTACACCTTC. The encoded protein is CASSYGTGDLLGYTF.